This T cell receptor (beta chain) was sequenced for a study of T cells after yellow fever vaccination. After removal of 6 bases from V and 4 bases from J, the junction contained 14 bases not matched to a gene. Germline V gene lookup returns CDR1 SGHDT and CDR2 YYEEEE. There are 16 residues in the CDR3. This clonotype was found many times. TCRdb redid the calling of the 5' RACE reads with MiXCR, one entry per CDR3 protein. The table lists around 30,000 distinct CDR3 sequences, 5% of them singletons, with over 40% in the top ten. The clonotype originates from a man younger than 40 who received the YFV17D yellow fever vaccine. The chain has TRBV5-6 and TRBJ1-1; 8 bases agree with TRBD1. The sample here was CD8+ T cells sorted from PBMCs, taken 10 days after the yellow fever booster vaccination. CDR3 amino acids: CASNYWGQVFFTEAFF. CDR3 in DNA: TGTGCCAGCAACTATTGGGGACAGGTCTTTTTCACTGAAGCTTTCTTT.